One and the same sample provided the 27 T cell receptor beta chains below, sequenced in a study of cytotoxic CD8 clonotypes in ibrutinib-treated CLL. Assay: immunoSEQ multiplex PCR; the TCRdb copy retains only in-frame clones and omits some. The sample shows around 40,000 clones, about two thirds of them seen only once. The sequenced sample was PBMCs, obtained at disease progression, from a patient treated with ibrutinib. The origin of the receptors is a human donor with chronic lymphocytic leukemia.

The CDR3: CASSVPVSTDTQYF. CDR3 DNA: TGTGCCAGCAGCGTTCCGGTTAGCACAGATACGCAGTATTTT. The rearrangement uses TRBV9 and TRBJ2-3; D gene ambiguous. Trimming removed 2 bases at V and 0 bases at J, with 7 bases between. CDR1 and CDR2 from the germline V gene are SGDLS and YYNGEE. The CDR3 is 14 amino acids.

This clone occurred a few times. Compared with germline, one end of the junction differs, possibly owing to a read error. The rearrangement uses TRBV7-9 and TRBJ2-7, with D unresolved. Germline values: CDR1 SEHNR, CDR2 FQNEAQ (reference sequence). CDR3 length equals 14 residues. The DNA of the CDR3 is TGTGCCAGCAGCTTGATGAGTAGCTCCGACGAGCAGTACTTC. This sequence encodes CASSLMSSSDEQYF.

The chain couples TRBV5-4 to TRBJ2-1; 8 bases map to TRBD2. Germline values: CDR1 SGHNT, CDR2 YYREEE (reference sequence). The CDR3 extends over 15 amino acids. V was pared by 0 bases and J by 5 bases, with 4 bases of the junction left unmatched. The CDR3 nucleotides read TGTGCCAGCAGCTTGGTCGGGGGGGCCAACAATGAGCAGTTCTTC. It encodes CASSLVGGANNEQFF.

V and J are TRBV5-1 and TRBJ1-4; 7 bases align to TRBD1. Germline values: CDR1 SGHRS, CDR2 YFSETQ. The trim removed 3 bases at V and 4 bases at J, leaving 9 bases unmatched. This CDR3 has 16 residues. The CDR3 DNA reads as TGCGCCAGCAGCTCGGGGACAGCCGTTCTTAATGAAAAACTGTTTTTT. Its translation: CASSSGTAVLNEKLFF.

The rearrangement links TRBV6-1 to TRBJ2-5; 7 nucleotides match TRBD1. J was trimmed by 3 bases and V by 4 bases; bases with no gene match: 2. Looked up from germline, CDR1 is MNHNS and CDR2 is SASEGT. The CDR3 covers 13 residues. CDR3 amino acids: CASSGGQKETQYF. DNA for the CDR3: TGTGCCAGCAGTGGGGGACAGAAAGAGACCCAGTACTTC.

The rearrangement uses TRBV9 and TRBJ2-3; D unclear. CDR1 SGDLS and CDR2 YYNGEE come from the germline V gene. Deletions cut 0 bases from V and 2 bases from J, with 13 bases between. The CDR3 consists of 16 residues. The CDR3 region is CASSVGRWGDTDTQYF. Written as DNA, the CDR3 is TGTGCCAGCAGCGTAGGTCGGTGGGGTGACACAGATACGCAGTATTTT.

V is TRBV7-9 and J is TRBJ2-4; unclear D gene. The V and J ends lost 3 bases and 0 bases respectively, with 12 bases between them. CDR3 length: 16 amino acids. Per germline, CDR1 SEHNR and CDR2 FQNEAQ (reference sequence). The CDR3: CASSFGALIAKNIQYF. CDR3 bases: TGTGCCAGCAGCTTTGGAGCCTTGATAGCCAAAAACATTCAGTACTTC.

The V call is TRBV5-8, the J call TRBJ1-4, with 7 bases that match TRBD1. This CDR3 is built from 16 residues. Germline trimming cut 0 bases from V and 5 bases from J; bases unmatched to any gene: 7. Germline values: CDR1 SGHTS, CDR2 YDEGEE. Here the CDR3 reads CASSLETGQRNEKLFF. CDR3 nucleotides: TGTGCCAGCAGCTTGGAAACGGGACAGAGGAATGAAAAACTGTTTTTT.

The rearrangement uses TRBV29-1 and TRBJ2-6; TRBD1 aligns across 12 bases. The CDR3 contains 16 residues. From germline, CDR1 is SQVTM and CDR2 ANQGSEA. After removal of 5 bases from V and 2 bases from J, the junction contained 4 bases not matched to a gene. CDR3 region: CSVLGTGGAGANVLTF. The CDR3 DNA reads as TGCAGCGTTTTGGGGACAGGGGGCGCTGGGGCCAACGTCCTGACTTTC.

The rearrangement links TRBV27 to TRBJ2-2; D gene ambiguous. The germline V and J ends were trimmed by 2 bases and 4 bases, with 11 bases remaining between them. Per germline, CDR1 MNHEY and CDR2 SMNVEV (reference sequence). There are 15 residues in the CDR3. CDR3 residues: CASSLRVGVTGELFF. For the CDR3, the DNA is TGTGCCAGCAGTTTACGGGTGGGCGTCACCGGGGAGCTGTTTTTT.

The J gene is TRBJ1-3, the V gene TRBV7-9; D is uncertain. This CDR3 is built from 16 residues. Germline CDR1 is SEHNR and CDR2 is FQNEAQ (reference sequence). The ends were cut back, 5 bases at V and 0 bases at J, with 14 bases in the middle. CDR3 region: CASSGRADSSGNTIYF. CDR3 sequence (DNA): TGTGCCAGCAGCGGGCGGGCAGATAGCTCTGGAAACACCATATATTTT.

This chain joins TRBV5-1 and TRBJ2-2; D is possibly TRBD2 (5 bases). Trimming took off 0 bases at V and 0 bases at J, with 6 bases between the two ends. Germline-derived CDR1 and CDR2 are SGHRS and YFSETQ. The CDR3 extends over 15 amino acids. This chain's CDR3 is CASSLVGANTGELFF. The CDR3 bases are TGCGCCAGCAGCTTGGTCGGGGCGAACACCGGGGAGCTGTTTTTT.

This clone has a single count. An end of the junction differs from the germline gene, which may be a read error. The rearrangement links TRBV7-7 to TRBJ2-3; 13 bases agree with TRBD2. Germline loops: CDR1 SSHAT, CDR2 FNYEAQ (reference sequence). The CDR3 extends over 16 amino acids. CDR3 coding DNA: TGTGCTAGCAGCCCACTAGCGGGGGGGCGTGGAGATACGCAGTATTTT. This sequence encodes CASSPLAGGRGDTQYF.

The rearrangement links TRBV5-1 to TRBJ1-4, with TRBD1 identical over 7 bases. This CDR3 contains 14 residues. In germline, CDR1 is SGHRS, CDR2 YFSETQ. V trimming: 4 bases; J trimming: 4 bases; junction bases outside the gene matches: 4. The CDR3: CASSQQGNNEKLFF. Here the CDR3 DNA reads TGCGCCAGCAGCCAACAGGGGAATAATGAAAAACTGTTTTTT.

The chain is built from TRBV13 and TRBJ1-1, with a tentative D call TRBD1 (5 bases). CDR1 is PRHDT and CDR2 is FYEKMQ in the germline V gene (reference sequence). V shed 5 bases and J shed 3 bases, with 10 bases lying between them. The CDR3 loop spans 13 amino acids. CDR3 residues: CASSLKGDTEAFF. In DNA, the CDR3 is TGTGCCAGCAGCCTAAAAGGGGACACTGAAGCTTTCTTT.

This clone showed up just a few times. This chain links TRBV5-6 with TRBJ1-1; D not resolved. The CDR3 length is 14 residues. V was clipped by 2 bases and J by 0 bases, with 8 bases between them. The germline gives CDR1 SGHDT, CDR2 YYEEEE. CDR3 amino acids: CASSFDLMNTEAFF. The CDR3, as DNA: TGTGCCAGCAGCTTCGATCTCATGAACACTGAAGCTTTCTTT. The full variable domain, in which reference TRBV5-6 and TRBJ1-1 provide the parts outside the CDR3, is DAGVTQSPTHLIKTRGQQVTLRCSPKSGHDTVSWYQQALGQGPQFIFQYYEEEERQRGNFPDRFSGHQFPNYSSELNVNALLLGDSALYLCASSFDLMNTEAFFGQGTRLTVV.

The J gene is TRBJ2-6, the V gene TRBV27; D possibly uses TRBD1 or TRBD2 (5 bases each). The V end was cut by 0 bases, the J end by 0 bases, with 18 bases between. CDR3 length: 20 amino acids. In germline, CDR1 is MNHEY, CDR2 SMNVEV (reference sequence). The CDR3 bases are TGTGCCAGCAGTTTATCGGGGAACTGGGACCCGACCTCTGGGGCCAACGTCCTGACTTTC. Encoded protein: CASSLSGNWDPTSGANVLTF. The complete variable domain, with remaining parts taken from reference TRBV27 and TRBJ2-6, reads EAQVTQNPRYLITVTGKKLTVTCSQNMNHEYMSWYRQDPGLGLRQIYYSMNVEVTDKGDVPEGYKVSRKEKRNFPLILESPSPNQTSLYFCASSLSGNWDPTSGANVLTFGAGSRLTVL.

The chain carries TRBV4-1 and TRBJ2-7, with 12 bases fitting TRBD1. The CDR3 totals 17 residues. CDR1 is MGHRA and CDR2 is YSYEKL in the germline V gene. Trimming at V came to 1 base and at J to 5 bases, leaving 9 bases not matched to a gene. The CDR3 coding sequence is TGCGCCAGCAGCCAAGGGCTCCGGGGGACAGGGGGCGACGAGCAGTACTTC. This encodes CASSQGLRGTGGDEQYF.

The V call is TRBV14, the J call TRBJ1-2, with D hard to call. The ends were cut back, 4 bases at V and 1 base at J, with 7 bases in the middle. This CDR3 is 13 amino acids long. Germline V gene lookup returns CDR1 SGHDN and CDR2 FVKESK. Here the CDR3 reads CASSRDINYGYTF. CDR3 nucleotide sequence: TGTGCCAGCAGCCGCGACATTAACTATGGCTACACCTTC. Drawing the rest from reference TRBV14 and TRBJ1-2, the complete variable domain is EAGVTQFPSHSVIEKGQTVTLRCDPISGHDNLYWYRRVMGKEIKFLLHFVKESKQDESGMPNNRFLAERTGGTYSTLKVQPAELEDSGVYFCASSRDINYGYTFGSGTRLTVV.

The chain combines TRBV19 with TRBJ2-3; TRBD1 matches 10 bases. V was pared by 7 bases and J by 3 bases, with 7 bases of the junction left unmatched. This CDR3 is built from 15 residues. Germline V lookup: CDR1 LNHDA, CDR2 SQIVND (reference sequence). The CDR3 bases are TGTGCCAGTACTCGGGACAGGGGAGGGACAGATACGCAGTATTTT. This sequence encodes CASTRDRGGTDTQYF.

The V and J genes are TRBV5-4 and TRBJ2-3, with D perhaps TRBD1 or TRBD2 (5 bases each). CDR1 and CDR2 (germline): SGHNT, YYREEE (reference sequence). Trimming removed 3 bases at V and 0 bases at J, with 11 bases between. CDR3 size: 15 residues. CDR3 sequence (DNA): TGTGCCAGCAGCTCCGGGACCGATAGCACAGATACGCAGTATTTT. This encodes CASSSGTDSTDTQYF.

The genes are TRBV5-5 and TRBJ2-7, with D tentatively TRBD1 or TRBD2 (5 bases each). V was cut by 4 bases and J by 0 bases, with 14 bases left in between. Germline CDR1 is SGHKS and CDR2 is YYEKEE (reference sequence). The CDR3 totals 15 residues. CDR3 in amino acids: CASSPGTHSSYEQYF. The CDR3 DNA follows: TGTGCCAGCAGCCCGGGGACGCATAGCTCCTACGAGCAGTACTTC.

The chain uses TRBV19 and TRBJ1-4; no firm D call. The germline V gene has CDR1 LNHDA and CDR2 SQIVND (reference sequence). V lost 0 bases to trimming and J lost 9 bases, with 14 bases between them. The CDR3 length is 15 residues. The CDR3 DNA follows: TGTGCCAGTAGTATAGAGGGGTCCACGCGGCAAAAACTGTTTTTT. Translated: CASSIEGSTRQKLFF.

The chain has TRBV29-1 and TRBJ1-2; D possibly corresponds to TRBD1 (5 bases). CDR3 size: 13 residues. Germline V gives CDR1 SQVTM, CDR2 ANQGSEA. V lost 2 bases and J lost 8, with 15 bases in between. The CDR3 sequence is CSVERSGGRGYTF. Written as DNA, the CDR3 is TGCAGCGTTGAAAGGTCGGGGGGGAGAGGCTACACCTTC.

DNA of the CDR3: TGTGCCAGTAGTATTTTTGGGGAATATCACGCGCAGTTCTTC. Its translation is CASSIFGEYHAQFF. The chain uses TRBV19 and TRBJ2-1; D is undetermined. This CDR3 comprises 14 residues. CDR1 is LNHDA, CDR2 SQIVND, per germline (reference sequence). Trimming removed 3 bases at V and 12 bases at J, with 18 bases between. The full variable domain, in which reference TRBV19 and TRBJ2-1 provide the parts outside the CDR3, is DGGITQSPKYLFRKEGQNVTLSCEQNLNHDAMYWYRQDPGQGLRLIYYSQIVNDFQKGDIAEGYSVSREKKESFPLTVTSAQKNPTAFYLCASSIFGEYHAQFFGPGTRLTVL.

The CDR3, as DNA: TGTGCCAGCAGTTACACAGGGAACTATGGCTACACCTTC. This gives the protein CASSYTGNYGYTF. V is TRBV6-6 and J is TRBJ1-2; maybe TRBD1 (6 bases). Germline V gene data show CDR1 as MNHNY and CDR2 as SVGAGI (reference sequence). This CDR3 region has 13 residues. V was trimmed by 2 bases and J by 2 bases, leaving 6 bases between them.

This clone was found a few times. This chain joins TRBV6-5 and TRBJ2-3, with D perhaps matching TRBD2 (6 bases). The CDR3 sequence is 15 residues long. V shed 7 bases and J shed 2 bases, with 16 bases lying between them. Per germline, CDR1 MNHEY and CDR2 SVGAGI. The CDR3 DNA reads TGTGCCAGCACCCCGGGGGTTCTTCTCACAGATACGCAGTATTTT. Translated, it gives CASTPGVLLTDTQYF.